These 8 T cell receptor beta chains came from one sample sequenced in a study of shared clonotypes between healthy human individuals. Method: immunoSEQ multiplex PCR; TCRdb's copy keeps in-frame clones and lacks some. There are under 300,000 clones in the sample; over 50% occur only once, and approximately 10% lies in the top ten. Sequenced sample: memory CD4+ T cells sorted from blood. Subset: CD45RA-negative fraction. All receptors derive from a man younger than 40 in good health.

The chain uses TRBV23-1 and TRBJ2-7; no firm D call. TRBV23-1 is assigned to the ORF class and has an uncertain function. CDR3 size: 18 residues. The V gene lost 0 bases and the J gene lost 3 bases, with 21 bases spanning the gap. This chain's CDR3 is CASSQSPLDGRFFYEQYF. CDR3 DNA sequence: TGCGCCAGCAGTCAATCACCTTTAGACGGACGATTCTTCTACGAGCAGTACTTC.

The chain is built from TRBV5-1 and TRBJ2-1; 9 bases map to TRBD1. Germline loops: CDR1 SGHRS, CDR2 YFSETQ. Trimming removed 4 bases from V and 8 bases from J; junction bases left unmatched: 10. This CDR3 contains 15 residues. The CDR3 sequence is CASSLERTGVDEQFF. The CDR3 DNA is TGCGCCAGCAGCCTCGAGAGGACAGGGGTGGATGAGCAGTTCTTC.

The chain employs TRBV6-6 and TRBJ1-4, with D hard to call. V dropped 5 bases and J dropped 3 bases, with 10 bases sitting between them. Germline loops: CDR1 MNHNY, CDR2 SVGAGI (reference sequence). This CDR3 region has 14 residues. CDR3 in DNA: TGTGCCAGCAGTCCCAGTACGGCTAATGAAAAACTGTTTTTT. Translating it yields CASSPSTANEKLFF.

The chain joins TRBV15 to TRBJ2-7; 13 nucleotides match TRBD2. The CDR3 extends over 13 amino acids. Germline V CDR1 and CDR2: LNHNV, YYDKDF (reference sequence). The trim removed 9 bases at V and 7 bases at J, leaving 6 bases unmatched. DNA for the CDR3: TGTGCCACGGGACTAGCGGGGACCCGGGAGCAGTACTTC. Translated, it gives CATGLAGTREQYF.

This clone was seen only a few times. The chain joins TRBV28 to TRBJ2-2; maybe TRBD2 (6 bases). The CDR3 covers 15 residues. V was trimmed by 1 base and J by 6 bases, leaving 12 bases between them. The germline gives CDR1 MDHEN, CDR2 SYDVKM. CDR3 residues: CASSLFAGGAGELFF. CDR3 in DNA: TGTGCCAGCAGTTTATTTGCGGGCGGGGCCGGGGAGCTGTTTTTT.

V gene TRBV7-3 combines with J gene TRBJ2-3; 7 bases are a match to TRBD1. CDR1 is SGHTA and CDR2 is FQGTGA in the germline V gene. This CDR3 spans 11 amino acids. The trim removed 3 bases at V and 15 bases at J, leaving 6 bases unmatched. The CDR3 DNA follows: TGTGCCAGCAGCTTCGGGACAGCTTCATATTTT. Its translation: CASSFGTASYF.

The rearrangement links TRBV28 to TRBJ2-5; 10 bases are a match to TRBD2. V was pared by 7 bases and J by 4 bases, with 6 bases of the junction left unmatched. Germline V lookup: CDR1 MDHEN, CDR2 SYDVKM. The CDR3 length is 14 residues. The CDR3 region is CASTLAGVSETQYF. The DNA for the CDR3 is TGTGCCAGCACCCTAGCGGGAGTGTCAGAGACCCAGTACTTC.

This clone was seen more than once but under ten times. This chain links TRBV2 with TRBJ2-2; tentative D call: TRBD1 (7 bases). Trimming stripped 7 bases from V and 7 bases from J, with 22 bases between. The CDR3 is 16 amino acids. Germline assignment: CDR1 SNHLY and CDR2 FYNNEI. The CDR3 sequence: CASTRTGGGPGGELFF. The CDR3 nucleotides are TGTGCCAGCACCCGAACAGGAGGGGGCCCTGGCGGGGAGCTGTTTTTT.